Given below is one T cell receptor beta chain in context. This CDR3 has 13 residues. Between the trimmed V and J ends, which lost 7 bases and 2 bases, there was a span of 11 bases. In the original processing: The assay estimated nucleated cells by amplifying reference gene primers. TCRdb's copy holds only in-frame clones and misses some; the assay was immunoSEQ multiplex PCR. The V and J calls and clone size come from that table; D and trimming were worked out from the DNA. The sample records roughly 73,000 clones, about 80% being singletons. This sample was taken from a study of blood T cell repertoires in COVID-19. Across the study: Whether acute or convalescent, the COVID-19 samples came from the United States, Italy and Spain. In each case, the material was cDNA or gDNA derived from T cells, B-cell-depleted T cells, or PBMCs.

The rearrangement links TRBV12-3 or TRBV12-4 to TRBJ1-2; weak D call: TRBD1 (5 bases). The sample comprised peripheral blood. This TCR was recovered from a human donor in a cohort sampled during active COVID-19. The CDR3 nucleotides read TGTGCCAGCACCCAGACAGCGAACTATGGCTACACCTTC. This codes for CASTQTANYGYTF.